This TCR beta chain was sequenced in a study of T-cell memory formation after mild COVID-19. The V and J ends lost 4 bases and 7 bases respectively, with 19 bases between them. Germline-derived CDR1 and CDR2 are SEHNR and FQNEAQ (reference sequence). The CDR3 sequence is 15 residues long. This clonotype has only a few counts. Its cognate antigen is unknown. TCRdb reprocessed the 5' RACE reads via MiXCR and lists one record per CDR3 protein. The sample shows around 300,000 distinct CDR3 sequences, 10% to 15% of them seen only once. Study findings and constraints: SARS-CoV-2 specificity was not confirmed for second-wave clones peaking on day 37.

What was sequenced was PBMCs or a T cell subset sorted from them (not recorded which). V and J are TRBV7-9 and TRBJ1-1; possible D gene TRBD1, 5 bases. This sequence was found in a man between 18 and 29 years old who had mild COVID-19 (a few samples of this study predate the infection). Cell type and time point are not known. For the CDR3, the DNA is TGTGCCAGCAGCTCAACCGAAGACAGACCCTATGAAGCTTTCTTT. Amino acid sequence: CASSSTEDRPYEAFF.